This T cell receptor beta chain was sequenced for a study of radiation and T cells in renal cell carcinoma. As for time point: blood 2 weeks post-SBRT. The treatment here: 15 Gy SBRT to primary tumor, nephrectomy 4 weeks later. Method: immunoSEQ multiplex PCR; TCRdb's copy keeps in-frame clones and lacks some. The sample consists of 100,000 to 150,000 clones, around 81% of them appearing once. The CDR3 consists of 17 residues. V was clipped by 2 bases and J by 3 bases; unmatched bases: 9. Per germline, CDR1 MNHNS and CDR2 SASEGT. This clone was detected once. The chain uses TRBV6-1 and TRBJ2-5, with 10 bases that match TRBD2. The TCR sequence derives from a man in his fifties or sixties with renal cell carcinoma. The sequenced sample was blood, obtained from a patient whose treatment included radiotherapy and nephrectomy. CDR3 sequence reads: CASSESAGGRGEETQYF. The DNA for the CDR3 is TGTGCCAGCAGTGAATCAGCGGGGGGGCGCGGGGAAGAGACCCAGTACTTC.